These 20 T cell receptor beta chains were sequenced from one sample in a study of T cells in localized non-small cell lung cancer. The protocol was immunoSEQ multiplex PCR, while the TCRdb copy is restricted to in-frame clones and leaves out a portion. This table holds some 39,000 clones, 70% to 80% found once. Sequencing used PBMCs, obtained before any cancer treatment. The receptors were sampled from a woman aged 40-75 years with stage II squamous cell lung carcinoma.

V and J are TRBV7-9 and TRBJ2-3; 8 positions match TRBD1. V was clipped by 3 bases and J by 3 bases; unmatched bases: 11. The germline CDR1 and CDR2 sequences are SEHNR and FQNEAQ (reference sequence). The CDR3 extends over 17 amino acids. The CDR3 DNA reads as TGTGCCAGCAGCTTGCCGGACAGGGCGGTCAGGACAGATACGCAGTATTTT. This translates into CASSLPDRAVRTDTQYF.

The V gene is TRBV11-2, the J gene TRBJ1-1; the D is unclear. This CDR3 has 14 amino acids. From germline, CDR1 is SGHAT and CDR2 FQNNGV. With 5 bases removed from V and 7 bases from J, the gap between germline ends came to 17 bases. The CDR3 here is CASSGARAGGEAFF. The CDR3 DNA reads as TGTGCCAGCAGCGGAGCAAGGGCCGGAGGTGAAGCTTTCTTT. The whole variable domain, filled in from reference TRBV11-2 and TRBJ1-1, reads EAGVAQSPRYKIIEKRQSVAFWCNPISGHATLYWYQQILGQGPKLLIQFQNNGVVDDSQLPKDRFSAERLKGVDSTLKIQPAKLEDSAVYLCASSGARAGGEAFFGQGTRLTVV.

This clone is a singleton in its sample. The chain joins TRBV5-4 to TRBJ1-1; no clear D. The V gene's germline CDR1 is SGHNT and CDR2 YYREEE (reference sequence). The V gene lost 4 bases and the J gene lost 0 bases, with 16 bases spanning the gap. The CDR3 runs to 16 residues. For the CDR3, the DNA is TGTGCCAGCAGCCTTGGAGCCGACCCCTTGAACACTGAAGCTTTCTTT. Translating it yields CASSLGADPLNTEAFF. The full variable domain, rest sourced from reference TRBV5-4 and TRBJ1-1, is ETGVTQSPTHLIKTRGQQVTLRCSSQSGHNTVSWYQQALGQGPQFIFQYYREEENGRGNFPPRFSGLQFPNYSSELNVNALELDDSALYLCASSLGADPLNTEAFFGQGTRLTVV.

V is TRBV28 and J is TRBJ1-1; 7 nucleotides align to TRBD1. V dropped 2 bases and J dropped 3; count of bases not matched to a gene: 21. The length of the CDR3 is 20 residues. Germline CDR1 and CDR2: MDHEN and SYDVKM. The CDR3 loop reads CASSLPPSWDPTGADTEAFF. CDR3 DNA sequence: TGTGCCAGCAGTTTACCTCCTTCGTGGGACCCCACAGGGGCAGACACTGAAGCTTTCTTT.

This rearrangement joins TRBV10-3 to TRBJ1-6; D is ambiguous. V lost 5 bases to trimming and J lost 5 bases, with 4 bases between them. The CDR3 sequence is 12 residues long. The germline CDR1 and CDR2 sequences are ENHRY and SYGVKD. The DNA for the CDR3 is TGTGCCATCAGTCCAGATAATTCACCCCTCCACTTT. Protein sequence: CAISPDNSPLHF.

V and J are TRBV29-1 and TRBJ1-5; 7 bases fit TRBD1. There are 14 residues in the CDR3. The junction had 9 bases not matched to a gene; V was cut back by 6 bases and J by 4 bases. Germline V lookup: CDR1 SQVTM, CDR2 ANQGSEA. The CDR3 DNA is TGCAGCGTCGCCGACAGGGACGAGAATCAGCCCCAGCATTTT. It codes for CSVADRDENQPQHF. The full variable domain, its missing parts supplied by reference TRBV29-1 and TRBJ1-5, is SAVISQKPSRDICQRGTSLTIQCQVDSQVTMMFWYRQQPGQSLTLIATANQGSEATYESGFVIDKFPISRPNLTFSTLTVSNMSPEDSSIYLCSVADRDENQPQHFGDGTRLSIL.

The V call is TRBV19, the J call TRBJ2-1; TRBD2 matches at 12 bases. There are 14 residues in the CDR3. Trimming removed 9 bases from V and 10 bases from J; junction bases left unmatched: 10. Germline values: CDR1 LNHDA, CDR2 SQIVND (reference sequence). DNA of the CDR3: TGTGCCAGCAGGCCGACTAGCGGGAGAATCGAGCAGTTCTTC. This sequence encodes CASRPTSGRIEQFF.

With respect to this clone: One end of the junction varies from germline; a read error may be responsible. The rearrangement links TRBV7-7 to TRBJ2-7, with 9 bases fitting TRBD1. The V gene's germline CDR1 is SSHAT and CDR2 FNYEAQ (reference sequence). CDR3 length equals 13 residues. Written as DNA, the CDR3 is TGTGCTAGCAGCTTGGGGACAGGGTACGAGCAGTACTTC. Translated: CASSLGTGYEQYF.

V gene TRBV14 combines with J gene TRBJ1-2; D unresolved. Germline V gives CDR1 SGHDN, CDR2 FVKESK. The CDR3 is 20 residues long. Trimming stripped 4 bases from V and 0 bases from J, with 27 bases between. In DNA form, the CDR3 reads TGTGCCAGCAGCCGATCCCTTTTTGGACCAGGCGCCCCCTCTAACTATGGCTACACCTTC. Protein sequence: CASSRSLFGPGAPSNYGYTF.

The chain links TRBV4-3 to TRBJ2-3; TRBD2 is a possible D gene (6 bases). The CDR3 totals 15 residues. CDR1 and CDR2 from the germline V gene are LGHNA and YSLEER. V was cut by 3 bases and J by 5 bases, with 15 bases left in between. This CDR3 reads CASSHQDGTGDTQYF. CDR3 in DNA: TGCGCCAGCAGCCACCAAGATGGGACTGGAGATACGCAGTATTTT.

V usage is TRBV5-1 and J usage is TRBJ2-5; perhaps TRBD1 as D (5 bases). Between the trimmed V and J ends, which lost 1 base and 1 base, there was a span of 8 bases. This CDR3 spans 14 amino acids. CDR1 and CDR2 (germline): SGHRS, YFSETQ. For the CDR3, the DNA is TGCGCCAGCAGCTTGACAGGCATCCAAGAGACCCAGTACTTC. Translated, it gives CASSLTGIQETQYF.

This rearrangement joins TRBV28 to TRBJ2-7; 8 nucleotides line up with TRBD1. This CDR3 contains 15 residues. Germline-derived CDR1 and CDR2 are MDHEN and SYDVKM. V shed 4 bases, J shed 4 bases, and the junction held 9 bases outside the gene matches. Written as DNA, the CDR3 is TGTGCCAGCAGTTCTCCGGGACAGGCTATGTACGAGCAGTACGTC. Residues: CASSSPGQAMYEQYV.

The chain has TRBV19 and TRBJ2-3; 11 bases line up with TRBD2. CDR3 size: 16 residues. Germline V CDR1 and CDR2: LNHDA, SQIVND (reference sequence). Trimming cost V 6 bases and J 6 bases; bases outside gene matches: 11. Here the CDR3 DNA reads TGTGCCAGTAGCACTAAACTAGCGGGAGTGTCGGATACGCAGTATTTT. Residues: CASSTKLAGVSDTQYF.

The CDR3 nucleotides are TGTGCCAGCAGTCTTACAGGGGGTACCACTGAAGCTTTCTTT. Translating it yields CASSLTGGTTEAFF. This chain uses TRBV6-5 with TRBJ1-1, with 8 bases aligning to TRBD1. Trimming cost V 5 bases and J 4 bases; bases outside gene matches: 6. The CDR3 contains 14 residues. In germline, CDR1 is MNHEY, CDR2 SVGAGI.

This chain uses TRBV5-1 with TRBJ2-1; 7 bases are shared with TRBD2. The CDR3 has 15 residues. Germline CDR1 is SGHRS and CDR2 is YFSETQ. V dropped 0 bases and J dropped 7; count of bases not matched to a gene: 7. CDR3 DNA: TGCGCCAGCAGCTTGGACGTGGGAGCGGGAAATGAGCAGTTCTTC. Protein: CASSLDVGAGNEQFF.

The chain employs TRBV19 and TRBJ1-2; a possible D gene is TRBD1 (6 bases). Germline-derived CDR1 and CDR2 are LNHDA and SQIVND (reference sequence). CDR3 size: 16 residues. Trimming removed 4 bases from V and 3 bases from J, with 18 bases in between. CDR3 in DNA: TGTGCCAGTAGTAATTCCCGGGACACCCTGGACTATGGCTACACCTTC. This encodes CASSNSRDTLDYGYTF.

The rearrangement links TRBV15 to TRBJ1-2; tentatively, D is TRBD1 (6 bases). Germline CDR1 reads LNHNV; CDR2 reads YYDKDF (reference sequence). The CDR3 has 14 residues. V was pared by 7 bases and J by 2 bases, with 14 bases between. The CDR3 DNA reads as TGTGCCACCACCGCGGGGGCGCCAAACTATGGCTACACCTTC. Encoded protein: CATTAGAPNYGYTF.

This clone has more than one count but fewer than ten. CDR3 sequence (DNA): TGTGCCAGCGAAGGGGTGGATACGCAGTATTTT. This codes for CASEGVDTQYF. The V call is TRBV5-8, the J call TRBJ2-3; D perhaps matches TRBD1 (5 bases). From germline, CDR1 is SGHTS and CDR2 YDEGEE. V shed 7 bases and J shed 6 bases, with 9 bases lying between them. The CDR3 has 11 amino acids.

The V call is TRBV5-8, the J call TRBJ1-5; no clear D gene. Per germline, CDR1 SGHTS and CDR2 YDEGEE. This CDR3 region has 12 residues. Between the trimmed V and J ends, which lost 3 bases and 9 bases, there was a span of 10 bases. The CDR3, as DNA: TGTGCCAGCAGCTCCGACTATCCGCCCCAGCATTTT. Its translation is CASSSDYPPQHF.

This sequence joins TRBV2 and TRBJ2-2; possible D gene TRBD2, 7 bases. This CDR3 spans 13 amino acids. In germline, CDR1 is SNHLY, CDR2 FYNNEI. The CDR3 coding sequence is TGTGCGGGAGGGACATCGAACACCGGGGAGCTGTTTTTT. Translating gives CAGGTSNTGELFF.